The T cell receptor (beta chain) described here comes from a study of response to subunit inactivated influenza vaccine. Overall study results and limits: With each seasonal influenza vaccination, the authors suggested, few new T cells are recruited.

Comment on this clonotype: The antigen remains unidentified.

There are 16 residues in the CDR3. V was shortened by 0 bases and J by 2 bases, with 12 bases between the two germline ends. CDR1 MNHEY and CDR2 SVGAGI come from the germline V gene. TCRdb reanalysed the RT-PCR reads using MiXCR and keeps one entry per CDR3 protein. Here the sample spans over 150,000 distinct CDR3 sequences, over 8.5% being singletons. The receptor was isolated from a man aged 45-69 years who received an inactivated influenza vaccine. The rearrangement uses TRBV6-5 and TRBJ2-3; tentatively, D is TRBD1 or TRBD2 (5 bases each). Sequencing was performed on CD8+ T cells sorted from PBMCs, taken 23 to 25 months after vaccination. CDR3 nucleotide sequence: TGTGCCAGCAGTTACTCGGGGACCCCCGCCACAGATACGCAGTATTTT. The encoded protein is CASSYSGTPATDTQYF.